This is a list of T cell receptor beta chains from one sample in a study of human T cells and chemical hapten exposure. In TCRdb, the RACE reads were re-called with MiXCR into one record per CDR3 protein. The table has some 110,000 distinct CDR3 sequences, 9.5% to 15% seen once; the top ten hold over 1.5%. The sample consisted of whole blood, taken in connection with sensitization to the hapten diphenylcyclopropenone (DPC). The receptors were gathered from a woman aged 50 to 60 with alopecia areata. Some clones in this sample may be carry-over from other donors' samples. The conserved cysteine and the conserved F or W are not part of the CDR3 here.

>TRBJ2-1|TRBV12-3/TRBV12-4
ASVTGLRSDEQF
>TRBJ1-1|TRBV18
ASSPWDVNTEAF
>TRBJ1-2|TRBV28
ASSSLSGANYGYT
>TRBJ1-2|TRBV20-1
SAHRRGYT
>TRBJ2-3|TRBV12-3/TRBV12-4
ASSRSQADTQY
>TRBJ1-1|TRBV4-1
ASSQEGYNEAF
>TRBJ2-6|TRBV3-1
ASSQYRTLHVANVLT
>TRBJ2-1|TRBV28
ASSSPTGAGGPFEQF
>TRBJ2-1|TRBV7-6
ASSADRPSSYNEQF
>TRBJ1-2|TRBV5-1
ASSSTTSGNYGYT
>TRBJ2-3|TRBV29-1
SGGQGGSTDTQY
>TRBJ2-7|TRBV13
ASSLGRGKQY
>TRBJ1-3|TRBV12-3/TRBV12-4
ASSNLVTAGRRSGNTIY
>TRBJ2-3|TRBV12-3/TRBV12-4
ASGGAPIFGDTQY
>TRBJ2-3|TRBV10-2
ASSEGDTQY
>TRBJ2-6|TRBV20-1
SAAQYSTGLGSGANVLT
>TRBJ2-1|TRBV29-1
SGQGDEQF
>TRBJ1-1|TRBV5-1
ASSLAPQDTEAF
>TRBJ2-5|TRBV7-4
ASSRRRETQY
>TRBJ2-3|TRBV11-2
ASSSTSGSLGDTQY
>TRBJ2-3|TRBV20-1
SARSPGDTQY
>TRBJ2-7|TRBV28
ASRDRGLSYEQY
>TRBJ1-3|TRBV11-2
ASSLDPGPGNTIY
>TRBJ2-4|TRBV6-2/TRBV6-3
ASRGLAGGPAQNIQY
>TRBJ1-1|TRBV5-1
ASSSMWDRGGTEAF
>TRBJ2-7|TRBV28
ASSYGGQGIAGGLYEQY
>TRBJ2-7|TRBV7-2
ASSFRGGSYEQY
>TRBJ1-2|TRBV5-4
ASSFQGLDRNYGYT
>TRBJ2-7|TRBV5-4
ASSHLAGGPGEQY
>TRBJ1-5|TRBV2
ASSEWVGHQPQH
>TRBJ1-1|TRBV28
ASNGQGRTEAF
>TRBJ1-3|TRBV18
ASSPRGQLSGNTIY
>TRBJ2-5|TRBV20-1
SATLAGVVETQY
>TRBJ1-1|TRBV12-3/TRBV12-4
ASSIATEAF
>TRBJ2-3|TRBV4-2
ASSQDPSGSTDTQY
>TRBJ2-6|TRBV6-5
ASSYFLTGTLGGSGANVLT
>TRBJ2-2|TRBV28
ASSLGQGTTGELF
>TRBJ1-1|TRBV11-2
ASSFGWPRNTEAF
>TRBJ1-4|TRBV18
ASSPMALRDMNEKLF
>TRBJ1-6|TRBV4-3
ASSQDWQGDYNSPLH
>TRBJ2-3|TRBV7-2
ASSLTPGLASHTQY
>TRBJ2-7|TRBV4-1
ASSQGQSISYEQY
>TRBJ1-2|TRBV28
ASSLGARYGYT
>TRBJ1-5|TRBV7-2
ASSLTGTNNQPQH
>TRBJ2-3|TRBV20-1
SAANSPDTQY
>TRBJ2-7|TRBV11-2
ASSLGDSDFYEQY
>TRBJ1-1|TRBV6-2/TRBV6-3
ASSHGGARTSNTEAF
>TRBJ2-7|TRBV28
ASSSPGLGYEQY
>TRBJ2-1|TRBV7-6
ASSLGSPSSYNEQF
>TRBJ2-3|TRBV2
ASSPRGHGSDTQN
>TRBJ2-1|TRBV18
ASSPTRGGLNEQF
>TRBJ2-1|TRBV28
ASRSRLANSYNEQF
>TRBJ1-1|TRBV5-1
ASSLTYEKSAEAF
>TRBJ2-4|TRBV11-2
ASSATGLAKNIQY